The clone carrying this T cell receptor beta chain occurred many times. No antigen is known for it. Scientists made TCR beta libraries using quantitative 5'-RACE with molecular barcodes. A single record per CDR3 protein comes from TCRdb applying MiXCR to the 5' RACE reads. The sample records more than 250,000 distinct CDR3 sequences, under 8.5% being singletons. The data are from a study of CD8 T cells in ankylosing spondylitis. CDR1 is SGHRS and CDR2 is YFSETQ in the germline V gene. CDR3 length: 15 residues. Trimming left V 0 bases short and J 6 bases short, with 13 bases between. Study-wide findings and caveats: Earlier authors reported some of these motif variants in reactive arthritis synovial fluid and blood. What seemed typical of ankylosing spondylitis blood was a TCR beta motif built from several highly homologous variants. Enrichment of disease-linked clones was reportedly significant in matched ankylosing spondylitis synovial fluid. CD8+ by phenotype, disease-linked clones were relatively rare in peripheral blood.

This chain connects TRBV5-1 to TRBJ2-1, with D possibly being TRBD1 (5 bases). The TCR comes from a male donor with ankylosing spondylitis. What was sequenced was blood, either unsorted or a sorted T cell fraction (not recorded which). In DNA form, the CDR3 reads TGCGCCAGCAGCTTGGTATCACAGGCAGCCAATGAGCAGTTCTTC. It is translated as CASSLVSQAANEQFF.